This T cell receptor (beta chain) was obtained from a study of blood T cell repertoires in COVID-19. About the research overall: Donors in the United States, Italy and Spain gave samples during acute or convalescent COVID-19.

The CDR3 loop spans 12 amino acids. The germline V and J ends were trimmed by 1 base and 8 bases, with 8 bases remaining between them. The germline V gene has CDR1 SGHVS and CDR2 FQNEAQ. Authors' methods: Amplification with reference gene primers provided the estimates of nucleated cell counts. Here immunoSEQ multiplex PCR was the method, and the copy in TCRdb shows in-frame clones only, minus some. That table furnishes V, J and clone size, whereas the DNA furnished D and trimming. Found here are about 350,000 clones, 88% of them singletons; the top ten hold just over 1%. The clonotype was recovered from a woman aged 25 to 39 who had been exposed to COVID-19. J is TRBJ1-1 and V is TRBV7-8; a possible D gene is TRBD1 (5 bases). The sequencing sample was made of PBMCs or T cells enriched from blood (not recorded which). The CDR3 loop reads CASSLEDREAFF. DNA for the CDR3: TGTGCCAGCAGCTTAGAAGACAGAGAAGCTTTCTTT.